The entry below gives a single T cell receptor beta chain sequence along with its context. The antigen is undetermined. These data originate in a study of metastatic and nonmetastatic thyroid tumors. Study information: Repertoire comparison spanned blood and tumor or nodule tissue of malignant and benign thyroid patients. Findings and limits, study-wide: Patients with malignant thyroid tumors reportedly had significantly higher TCR beta diversity than those with benign nodules, in blood and tumor.

Trimming took 2 bases from V and 5 from J, leaving 12 bases between them. The length of the CDR3 is 13 residues. Looked up from germline, CDR1 is DFQATT and CDR2 is SNEGSKA (reference sequence). With MiXCR, TCRdb reprocessed the PCR reads. The data hold more than 35,000 clones, with about a sixth observed a single time. Before thyroid surgery, none of the patients had received any treatment. The chain carries TRBV20-1 and TRBJ1-2; D remains unclear. Sequenced: blood. This TCR was sampled from a male donor with papillary thyroid cancer or a benign thyroid nodule (not recorded which). Some clones in this sample may be carry-over from other donors' samples. The CDR3, as DNA: TGCAGTGCTAGATACTCCAGCATATATGGCTACACCTTC. Amino acids: CSARYSSIYGYTF.